This TCR beta chain was retrieved from a study of blood T cell repertoires in COVID-19. Profiling relied on immunoSEQ multiplex PCR, and the TCRdb table lists in-frame clones only, not all of them. The sample lists roughly 200,000 clones, 75% to 90% seen once, with roughly 4% in the top ten. Germline V gene data show CDR1 as LNHDA and CDR2 as SQIVND (reference sequence). The CDR3 runs to 14 residues. V gave up 4 bases and J gave up 2 bases, with 11 bases separating them. Participants classified as exposed had met a COVID-19 case within 2 weeks before study entry. Sequences were obtained from PBMCs or T cells enriched from blood (not recorded which). V usage is TRBV19 and J usage is TRBJ1-2; TRBD1 is a possible D gene (5 bases). The origin of this receptor is a woman aged 30 to 39 who had been exposed to COVID-19. The CDR3 DNA reads as TGTGCCAGTAGTAACCCGACAGTGAACTATGGCTACACCTTC. As protein: CASSNPTVNYGYTF.